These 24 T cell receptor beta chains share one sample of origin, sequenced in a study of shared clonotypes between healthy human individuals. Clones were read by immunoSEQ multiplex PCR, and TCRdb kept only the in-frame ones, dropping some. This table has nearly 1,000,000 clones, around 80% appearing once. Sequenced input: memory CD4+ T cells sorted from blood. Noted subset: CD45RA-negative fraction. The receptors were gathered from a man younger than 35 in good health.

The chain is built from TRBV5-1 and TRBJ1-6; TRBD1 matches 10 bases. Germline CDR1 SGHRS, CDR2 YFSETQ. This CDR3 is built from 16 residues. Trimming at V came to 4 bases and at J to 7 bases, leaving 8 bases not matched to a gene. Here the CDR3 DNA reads TGCGCCAGCAGCACCTTGGGACAGGGGAAAAATTCACCCCTCCACTTT. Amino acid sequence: CASSTLGQGKNSPLHF.

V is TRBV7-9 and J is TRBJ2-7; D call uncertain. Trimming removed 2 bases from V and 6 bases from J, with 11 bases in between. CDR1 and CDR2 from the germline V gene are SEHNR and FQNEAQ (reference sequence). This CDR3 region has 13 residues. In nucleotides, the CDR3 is TGTGCCAGCAGCTTAAGTAATCCTTTCGAGCAGTACTTC. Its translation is CASSLSNPFEQYF.

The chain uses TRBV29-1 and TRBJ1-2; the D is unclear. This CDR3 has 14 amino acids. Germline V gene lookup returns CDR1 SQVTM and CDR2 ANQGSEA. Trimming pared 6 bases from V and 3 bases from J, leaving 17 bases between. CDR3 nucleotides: TGCAGCGTAGGATTTTCGAGTCTGGACTATGGCTACACCTTC. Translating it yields CSVGFSSLDYGYTF.

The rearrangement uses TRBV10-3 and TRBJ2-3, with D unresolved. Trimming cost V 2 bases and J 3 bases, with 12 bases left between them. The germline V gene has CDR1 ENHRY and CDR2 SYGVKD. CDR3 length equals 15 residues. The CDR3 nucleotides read TGTGCCATCAGTGAGGCAGGAGACCTAACAGATACGCAGTATTTT. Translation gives CAISEAGDLTDTQYF.

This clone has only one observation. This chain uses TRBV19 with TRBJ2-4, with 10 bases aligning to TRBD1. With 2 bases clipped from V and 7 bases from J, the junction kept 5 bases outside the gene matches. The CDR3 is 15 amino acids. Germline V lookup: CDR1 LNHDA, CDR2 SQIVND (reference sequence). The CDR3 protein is CASSIRTGGYNIQYF. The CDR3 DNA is TGTGCCAGTAGTATACGGACAGGGGGATATAACATTCAGTACTTC. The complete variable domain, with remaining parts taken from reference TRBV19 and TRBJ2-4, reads DGGITQSPKYLFRKEGQNVTLSCEQNLNHDAMYWYRQDPGQGLRLIYYSQIVNDFQKGDIAEGYSVSREKKESFPLTVTSAQKNPTAFYLCASSIRTGGYNIQYFGAGTRLSVL.

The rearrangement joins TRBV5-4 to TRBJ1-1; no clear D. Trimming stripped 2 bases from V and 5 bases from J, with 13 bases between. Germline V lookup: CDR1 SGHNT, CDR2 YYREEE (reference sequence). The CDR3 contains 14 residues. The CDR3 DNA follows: TGTGCCAGCAGCTTCGGGGTGAGAGGGACTGAAGCTTTCTTT. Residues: CASSFGVRGTEAFF.

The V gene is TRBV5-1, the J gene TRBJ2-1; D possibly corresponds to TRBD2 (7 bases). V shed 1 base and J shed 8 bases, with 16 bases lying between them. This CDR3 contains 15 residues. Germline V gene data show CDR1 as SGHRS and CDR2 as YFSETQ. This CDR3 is CASSLIGGPTDEQFF. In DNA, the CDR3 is TGCGCCAGCAGCTTGATCGGGGGGCCGACGGATGAGCAGTTCTTC.

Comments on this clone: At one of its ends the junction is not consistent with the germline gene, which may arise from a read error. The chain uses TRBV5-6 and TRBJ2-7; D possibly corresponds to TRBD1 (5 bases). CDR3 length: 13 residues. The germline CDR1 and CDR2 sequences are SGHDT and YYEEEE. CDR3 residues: CASSLGGVVGRLF. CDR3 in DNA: TGTGCCAGCAGCTTGGGGGGCGTAGTGGGCAGGCTCTTC.

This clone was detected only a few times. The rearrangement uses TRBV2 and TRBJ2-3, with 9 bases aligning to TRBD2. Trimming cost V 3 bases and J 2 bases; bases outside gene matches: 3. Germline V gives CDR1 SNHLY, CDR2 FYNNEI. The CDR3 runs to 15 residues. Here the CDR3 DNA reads TGTGCCAGCAGTGAGGGCGGGGGGGCCACAGATACGCAGTATTTT. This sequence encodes CASSEGGGATDTQYF. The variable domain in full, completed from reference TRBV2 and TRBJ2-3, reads EPEVTQTPSHQVTQMGQEVILRCVPISNHLYFYWYRQILGQKVEFLVSFYNNEISEKSEIFDDQFSVERPDGSNFTLKIRSTKLEDSAMYFCASSEGGGATDTQYFGPGTRLTVL.

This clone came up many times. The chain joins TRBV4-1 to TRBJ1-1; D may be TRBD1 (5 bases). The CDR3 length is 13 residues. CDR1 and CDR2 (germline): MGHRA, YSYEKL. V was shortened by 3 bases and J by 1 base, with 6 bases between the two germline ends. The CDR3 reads CASSHQGNTEAFF. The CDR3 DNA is TGCGCCAGCAGCCATCAGGGGAACACTGAAGCTTTCTTT.

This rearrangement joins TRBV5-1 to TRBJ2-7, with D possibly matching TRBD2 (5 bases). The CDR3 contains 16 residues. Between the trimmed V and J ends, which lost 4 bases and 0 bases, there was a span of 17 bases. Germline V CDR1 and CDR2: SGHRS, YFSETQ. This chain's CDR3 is CASSVRDGVFSYEQYF. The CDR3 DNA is TGCGCCAGCAGCGTAAGAGACGGGGTATTCTCCTACGAGCAGTACTTC.

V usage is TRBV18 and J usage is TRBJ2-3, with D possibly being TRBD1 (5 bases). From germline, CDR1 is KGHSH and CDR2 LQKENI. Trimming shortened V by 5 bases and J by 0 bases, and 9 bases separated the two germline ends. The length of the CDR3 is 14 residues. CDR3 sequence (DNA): TGTGCCAGCTCAGGGGCAGGGAGCACAGATACGCAGTATTTT. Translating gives CASSGAGSTDTQYF.

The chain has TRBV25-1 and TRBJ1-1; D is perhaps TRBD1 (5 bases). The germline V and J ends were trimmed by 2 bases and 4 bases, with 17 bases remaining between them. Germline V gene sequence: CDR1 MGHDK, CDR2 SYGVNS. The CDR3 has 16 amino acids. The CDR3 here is CASSEQGSLKGTEAFF. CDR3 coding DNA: TGTGCCAGCAGTGAACAGGGTTCCCTAAAAGGCACTGAAGCTTTCTTT.

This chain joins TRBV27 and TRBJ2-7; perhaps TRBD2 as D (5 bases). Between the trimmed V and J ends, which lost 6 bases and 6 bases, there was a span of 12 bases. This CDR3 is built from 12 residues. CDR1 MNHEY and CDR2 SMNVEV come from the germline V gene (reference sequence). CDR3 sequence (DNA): TGTGCCAGCAGACAAGCGGTCGGCGAGCAGTACTTC. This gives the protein CASRQAVGEQYF.

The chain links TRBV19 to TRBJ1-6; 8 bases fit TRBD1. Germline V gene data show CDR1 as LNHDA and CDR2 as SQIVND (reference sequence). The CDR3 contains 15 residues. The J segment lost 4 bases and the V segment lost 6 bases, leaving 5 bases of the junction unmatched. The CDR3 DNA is TGTGCCAGTAGGTCCGGGACAGGATATAATTCACCCCTCCACTTT. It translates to CASRSGTGYNSPLHF.

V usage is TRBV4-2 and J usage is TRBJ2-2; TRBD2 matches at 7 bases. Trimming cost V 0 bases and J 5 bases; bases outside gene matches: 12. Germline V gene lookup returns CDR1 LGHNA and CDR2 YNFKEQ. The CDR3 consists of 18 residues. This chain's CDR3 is CASSQDIPGGLSTGELFF. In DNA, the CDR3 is TGTGCCAGCAGCCAAGATATCCCGGGAGGATTATCAACCGGGGAGCTGTTTTTT.

This CDR3 is CASSLAQGLANTEAFF. For the CDR3, the DNA is TGCGCCAGCAGCTTGGCTCAGGGGCTCGCGAACACTGAAGCTTTCTTT. This chain uses TRBV5-1 with TRBJ1-1; tentative D call: TRBD1 (6 bases). The ends were cut back, 0 bases at V and 1 base at J, with 13 bases in the middle. Germline values: CDR1 SGHRS, CDR2 YFSETQ. The CDR3 sequence is 16 residues long.

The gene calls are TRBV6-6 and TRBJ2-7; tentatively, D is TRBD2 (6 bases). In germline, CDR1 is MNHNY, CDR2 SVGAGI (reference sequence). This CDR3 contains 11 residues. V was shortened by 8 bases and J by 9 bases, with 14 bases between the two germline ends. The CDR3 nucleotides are TGTGCCAGCTCTCCTAGCGACGTGCAGTACTTC. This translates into CASSPSDVQYF.

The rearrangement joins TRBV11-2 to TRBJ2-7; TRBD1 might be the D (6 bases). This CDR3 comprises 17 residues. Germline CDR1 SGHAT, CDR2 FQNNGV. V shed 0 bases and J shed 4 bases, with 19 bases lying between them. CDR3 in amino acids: CASSLDPGTRGTYEQYF. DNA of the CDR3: TGTGCCAGCAGCTTAGATCCCGGGACAAGAGGCACTTACGAGCAGTACTTC. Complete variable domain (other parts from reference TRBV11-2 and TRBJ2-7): EAGVAQSPRYKIIEKRQSVAFWCNPISGHATLYWYQQILGQGPKLLIQFQNNGVVDDSQLPKDRFSAERLKGVDSTLKIQPAKLEDSAVYLCASSLDPGTRGTYEQYFGPGTRLTVT.

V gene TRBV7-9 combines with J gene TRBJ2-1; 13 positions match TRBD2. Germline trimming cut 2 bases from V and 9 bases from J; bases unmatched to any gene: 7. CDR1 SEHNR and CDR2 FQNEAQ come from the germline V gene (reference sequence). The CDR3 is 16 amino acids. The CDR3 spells CASSLLLAGGPGEQFF. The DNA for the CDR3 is TGTGCCAGCAGCTTATTACTAGCGGGAGGGCCCGGTGAGCAGTTCTTC.

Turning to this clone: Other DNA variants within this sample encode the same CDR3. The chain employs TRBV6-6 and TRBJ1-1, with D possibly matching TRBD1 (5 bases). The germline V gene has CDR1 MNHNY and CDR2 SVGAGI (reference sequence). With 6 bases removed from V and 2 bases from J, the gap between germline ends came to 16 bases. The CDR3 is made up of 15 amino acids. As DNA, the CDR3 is TGTGCCAGCAGCCCCCCCGGGGGGGAAAACACTGAAGCTTTCTTT. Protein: CASSPPGGENTEAFF.

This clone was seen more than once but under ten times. The chain's CDR3 is CASSPDGGSGNTIYF. In DNA, the CDR3 is TGTGCCAGCTCACCCGACGGGGGATCTGGAAACACCATATATTTT. This sequence joins TRBV18 and TRBJ1-3; D is perhaps TRBD1 (5 bases). The germline gives CDR1 KGHSH, CDR2 LQKENI. V was clipped by 3 bases and J by 1 base, with 10 bases between them. The CDR3 length is 15 residues.

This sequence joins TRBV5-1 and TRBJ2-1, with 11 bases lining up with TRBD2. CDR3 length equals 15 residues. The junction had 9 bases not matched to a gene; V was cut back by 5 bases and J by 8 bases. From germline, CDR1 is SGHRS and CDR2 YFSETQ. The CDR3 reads CASRNSGRAVDEQFF. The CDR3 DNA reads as TGCGCCAGCAGAAATAGCGGGAGGGCCGTCGATGAGCAGTTCTTC. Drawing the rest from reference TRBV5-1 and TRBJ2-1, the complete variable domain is KAGVTQTPRYLIKTRGQQVTLSCSPISGHRSVSWYQQTPGQGLQFLFEYFSETQRNKGNFPGRFSGRQFSNSRSEMNVSTLELGDSALYLCASRNSGRAVDEQFFGPGTRLTVL.

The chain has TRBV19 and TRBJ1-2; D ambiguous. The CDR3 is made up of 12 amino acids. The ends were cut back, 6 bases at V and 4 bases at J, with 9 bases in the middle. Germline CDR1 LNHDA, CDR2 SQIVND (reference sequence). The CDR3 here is CASRDGGYGYTF. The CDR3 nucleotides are TGTGCCAGTAGGGACGGTGGCTATGGCTACACCTTC.